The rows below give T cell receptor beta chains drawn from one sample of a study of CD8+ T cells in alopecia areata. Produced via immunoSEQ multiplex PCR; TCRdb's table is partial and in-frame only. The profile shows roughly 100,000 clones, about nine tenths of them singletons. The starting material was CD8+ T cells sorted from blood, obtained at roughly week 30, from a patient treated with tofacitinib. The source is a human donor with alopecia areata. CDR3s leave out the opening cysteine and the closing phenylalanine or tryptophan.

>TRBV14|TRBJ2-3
ASSESYTDTQY
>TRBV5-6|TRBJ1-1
ASILWGGGGTEAF
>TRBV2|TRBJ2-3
ASSEIWGYTDTQY
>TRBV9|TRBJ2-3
ASTLRGAFTDTQY
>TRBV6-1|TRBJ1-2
ASSEIKGYNYGYT
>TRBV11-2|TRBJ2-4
ASSLFDIQY
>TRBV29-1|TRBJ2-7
SVTGGEVPEQY
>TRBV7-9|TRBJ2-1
ASSSSAGGSYNEQF
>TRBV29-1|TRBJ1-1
SAEAQLGRAF
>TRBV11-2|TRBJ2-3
ASRGGDTQY
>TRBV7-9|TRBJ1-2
ASSLSSYGNYGYT
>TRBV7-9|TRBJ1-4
ASSFLTVAEEKLF
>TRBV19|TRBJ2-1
ASSIAGIEQF
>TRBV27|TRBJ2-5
ASRTGLQETQY
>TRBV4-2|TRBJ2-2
AAQQDRELF
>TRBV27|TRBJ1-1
ASSLSSQGEAF
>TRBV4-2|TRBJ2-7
ASTHGRGGYEQY
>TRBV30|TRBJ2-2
AWSVVGVHTGELF
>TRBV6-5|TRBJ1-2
ASSRTGSFYGYT
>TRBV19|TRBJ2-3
ASSDWISTDTQY
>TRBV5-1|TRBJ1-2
ASSLEPDYGYT
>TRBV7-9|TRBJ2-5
ASSPGTVYQETQY
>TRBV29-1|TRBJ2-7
SVGTGQGTGGAYEQY
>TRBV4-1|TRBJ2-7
ASSQGLGSYEQY
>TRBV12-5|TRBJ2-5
ASGADNYQETQY
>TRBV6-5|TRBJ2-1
ASSYGWELDNEQF
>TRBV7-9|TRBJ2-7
ASSRDTVTGTSIYEQY
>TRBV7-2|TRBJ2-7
ASSFSGAYEQY
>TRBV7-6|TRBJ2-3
ASSLLGGRTDTQY
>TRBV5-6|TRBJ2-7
ASSLGTVGEQY
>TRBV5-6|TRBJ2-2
ASSLYPGQVYTGELF
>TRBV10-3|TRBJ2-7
AIRGQGAYEQY
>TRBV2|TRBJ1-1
ASSLGPTEAF
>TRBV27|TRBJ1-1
ASSLTKNTEAF
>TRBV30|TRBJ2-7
AWSVDANEQY
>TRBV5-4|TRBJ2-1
ASSDSGTGLNEQF
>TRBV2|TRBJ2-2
ASSGTENTGELF
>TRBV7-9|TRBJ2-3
ASSFRDRDLDTQY
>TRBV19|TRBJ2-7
ASSLGQGYEQY
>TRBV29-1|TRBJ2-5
SVVSSLGSQY
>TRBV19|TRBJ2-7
ASSLDSSYEQY
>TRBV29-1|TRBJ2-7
SVFDIHEQY
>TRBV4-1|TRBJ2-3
ASSQVYRAGVSDTQY
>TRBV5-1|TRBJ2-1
ASSDNPGYSEQF
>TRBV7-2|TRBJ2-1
ASSLPGSYNEQF
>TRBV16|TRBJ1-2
ASSPAGGDVDGYT
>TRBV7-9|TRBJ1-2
ASSLGAAGYT
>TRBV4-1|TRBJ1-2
ASSLRTVGDGYT
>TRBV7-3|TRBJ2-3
ASSREEASTDTQY
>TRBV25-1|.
ASSELFHEQY
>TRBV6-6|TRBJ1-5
ASLPGPSQPQH
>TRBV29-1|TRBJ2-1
SVVVVSYNEQF
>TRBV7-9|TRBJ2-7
ASSPTEGLGSYEQY
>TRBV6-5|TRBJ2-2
ASSYSTQPNTGELF
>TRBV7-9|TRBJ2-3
ASSLTLGGSTDTQY